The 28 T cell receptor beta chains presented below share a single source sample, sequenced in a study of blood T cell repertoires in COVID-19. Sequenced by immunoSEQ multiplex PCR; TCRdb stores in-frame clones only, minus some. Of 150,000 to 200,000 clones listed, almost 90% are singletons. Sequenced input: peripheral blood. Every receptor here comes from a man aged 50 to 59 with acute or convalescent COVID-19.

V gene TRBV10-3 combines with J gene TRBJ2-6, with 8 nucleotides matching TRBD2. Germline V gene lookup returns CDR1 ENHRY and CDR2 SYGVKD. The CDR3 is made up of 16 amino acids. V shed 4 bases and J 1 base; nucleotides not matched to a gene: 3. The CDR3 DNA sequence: TGTGCCATCAGTGTCGGGGGGGCTTCTGGGGCCAACGTCCTGACTTTC. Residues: CAISVGGASGANVLTF.

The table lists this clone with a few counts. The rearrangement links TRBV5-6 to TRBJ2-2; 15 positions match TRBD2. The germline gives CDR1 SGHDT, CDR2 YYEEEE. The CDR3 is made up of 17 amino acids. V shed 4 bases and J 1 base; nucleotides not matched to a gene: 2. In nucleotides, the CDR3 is TGTGCCAGCAGCCCGGGACTAGCGGGAGGGAACACCGGGGAGCTGTTTTTT. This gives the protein CASSPGLAGGNTGELFF.

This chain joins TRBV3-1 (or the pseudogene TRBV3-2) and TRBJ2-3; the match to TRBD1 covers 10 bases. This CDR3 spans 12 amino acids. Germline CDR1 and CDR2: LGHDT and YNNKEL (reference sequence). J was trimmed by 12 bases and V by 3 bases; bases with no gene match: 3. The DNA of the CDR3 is TGTGCCAGCAGCCAGGGACAGGGGTCCCAGTATTTT. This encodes CASSQGQGSQYF.

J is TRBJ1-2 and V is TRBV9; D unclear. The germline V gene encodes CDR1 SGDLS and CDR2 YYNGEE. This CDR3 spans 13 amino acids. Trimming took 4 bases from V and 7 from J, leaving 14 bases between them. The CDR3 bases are TGTGCCAGCAGCTCACCCCCATCGGGTGGCTACACCTTC. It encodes CASSSPPSGGYTF.

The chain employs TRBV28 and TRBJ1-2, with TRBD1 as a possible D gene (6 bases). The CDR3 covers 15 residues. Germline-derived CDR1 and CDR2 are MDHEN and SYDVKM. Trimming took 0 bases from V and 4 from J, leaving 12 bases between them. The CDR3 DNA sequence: TGTGCCAGCAGTTTATGGCAGGGGATAGGCTATGGCTACACCTTC. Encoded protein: CASSLWQGIGYGYTF.

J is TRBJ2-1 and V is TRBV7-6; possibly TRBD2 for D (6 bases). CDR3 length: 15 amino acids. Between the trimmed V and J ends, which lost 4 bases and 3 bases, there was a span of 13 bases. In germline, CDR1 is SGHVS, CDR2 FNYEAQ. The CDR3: CASSSQWGVYNEQFF. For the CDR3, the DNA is TGTGCCAGCAGCTCCCAGTGGGGGGTCTACAATGAGCAGTTCTTC. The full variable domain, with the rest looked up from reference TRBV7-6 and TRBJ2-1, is GAGVSQSPRYKVTKRGQDVALRCDPISGHVSLYWYRQALGQGPEFLTYFNYEAQQDKSGLPNDRFSAERPEGSISTLTIQRTEQRDSAMYRCASSSQWGVYNEQFFGPGTRLTVL.

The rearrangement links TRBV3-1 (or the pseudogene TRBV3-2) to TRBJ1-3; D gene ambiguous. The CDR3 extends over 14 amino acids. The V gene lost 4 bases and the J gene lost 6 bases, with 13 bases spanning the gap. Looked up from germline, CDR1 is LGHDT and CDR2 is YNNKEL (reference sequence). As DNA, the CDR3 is TGTGCCAGCAGCCCCCTAGGTCTCGAAAACACCATATATTTT. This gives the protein CASSPLGLENTIYF.

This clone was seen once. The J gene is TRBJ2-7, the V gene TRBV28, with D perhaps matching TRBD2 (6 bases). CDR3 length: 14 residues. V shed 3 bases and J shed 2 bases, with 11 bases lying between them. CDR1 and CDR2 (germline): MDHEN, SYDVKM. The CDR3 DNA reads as TGTGCCAGCAGTTTGAGGGCGGGAACCTACGAGCAGTACTTC. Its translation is CASSLRAGTYEQYF.

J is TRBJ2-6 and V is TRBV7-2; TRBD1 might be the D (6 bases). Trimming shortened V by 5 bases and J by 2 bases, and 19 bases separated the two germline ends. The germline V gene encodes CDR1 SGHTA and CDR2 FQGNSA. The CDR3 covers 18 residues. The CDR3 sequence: CASSARARGATGANVLTF. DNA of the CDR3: TGTGCCAGCAGCGCCCGGGCCAGGGGTGCCACTGGGGCCAACGTCCTGACTTTC. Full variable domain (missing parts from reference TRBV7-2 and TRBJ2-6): GAGVSQSPSNKVTEKGKDVELRCDPISGHTALYWYRQSLGQGLEFLIYFQGNSAPDKSGLPSDRFSAERTGGSVSTLTIQRTQQEDSAVYLCASSARARGATGANVLTFGAGSRLTVL.

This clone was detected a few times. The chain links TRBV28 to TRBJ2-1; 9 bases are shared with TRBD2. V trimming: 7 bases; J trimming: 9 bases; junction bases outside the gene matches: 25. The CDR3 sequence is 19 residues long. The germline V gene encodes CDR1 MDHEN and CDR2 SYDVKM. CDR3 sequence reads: CASTPAFGGRALGGFEQFF. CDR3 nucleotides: TGTGCCAGCACCCCAGCGTTTGGCGGGAGGGCCCTCGGAGGATTTGAGCAGTTCTTC.

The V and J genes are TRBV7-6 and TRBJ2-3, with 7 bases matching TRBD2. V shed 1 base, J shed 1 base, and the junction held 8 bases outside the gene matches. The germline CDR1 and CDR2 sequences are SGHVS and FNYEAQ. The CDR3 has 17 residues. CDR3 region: CASSLVGTSVGTDTQYF. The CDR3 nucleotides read TGTGCCAGCAGCTTAGTGGGTACTAGCGTTGGCACAGATACGCAGTATTTT.

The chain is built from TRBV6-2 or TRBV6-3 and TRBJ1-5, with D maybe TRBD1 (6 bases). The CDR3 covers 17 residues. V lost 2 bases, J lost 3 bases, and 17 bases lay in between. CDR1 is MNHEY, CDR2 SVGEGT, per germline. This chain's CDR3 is CASSYTLLGHLNQPQHF. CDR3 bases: TGTGCCAGCAGTTACACCCTCCTGGGACACCTCAATCAGCCCCAGCATTTT.

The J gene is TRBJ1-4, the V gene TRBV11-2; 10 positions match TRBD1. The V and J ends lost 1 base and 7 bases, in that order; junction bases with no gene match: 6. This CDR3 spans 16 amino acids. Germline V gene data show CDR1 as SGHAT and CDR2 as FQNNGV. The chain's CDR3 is CASSLAPTGGFEKLFF. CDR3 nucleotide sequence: TGTGCCAGCAGCTTAGCCCCGACAGGGGGCTTTGAAAAACTGTTTTTT. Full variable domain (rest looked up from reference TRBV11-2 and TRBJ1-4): EAGVAQSPRYKIIEKRQSVAFWCNPISGHATLYWYQQILGQGPKLLIQFQNNGVVDDSQLPKDRFSAERLKGVDSTLKIQPAKLEDSAVYLCASSLAPTGGFEKLFFGSGTQLSVL.

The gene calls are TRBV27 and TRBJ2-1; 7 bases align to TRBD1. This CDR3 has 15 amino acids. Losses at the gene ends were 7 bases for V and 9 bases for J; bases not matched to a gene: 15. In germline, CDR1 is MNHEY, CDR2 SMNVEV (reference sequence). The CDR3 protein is CASTIQGRPMGEQFF. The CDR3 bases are TGTGCCAGCACCATACAGGGGCGACCGATGGGTGAGCAGTTCTTC.

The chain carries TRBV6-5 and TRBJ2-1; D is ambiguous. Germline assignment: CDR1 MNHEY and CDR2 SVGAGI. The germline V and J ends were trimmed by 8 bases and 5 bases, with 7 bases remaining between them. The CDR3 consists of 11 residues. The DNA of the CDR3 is TGTGCCAGCCGACAAAACAATGAGCAGTTCTTC. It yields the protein CASRQNNEQFF.

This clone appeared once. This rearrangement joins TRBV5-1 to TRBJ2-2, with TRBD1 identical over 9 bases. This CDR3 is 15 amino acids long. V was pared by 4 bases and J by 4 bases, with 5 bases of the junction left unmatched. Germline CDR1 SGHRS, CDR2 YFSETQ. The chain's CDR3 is CASSRQGGSTGELFF. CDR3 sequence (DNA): TGCGCCAGCAGCCGACAGGGGGGTAGCACCGGGGAGCTGTTTTTT.

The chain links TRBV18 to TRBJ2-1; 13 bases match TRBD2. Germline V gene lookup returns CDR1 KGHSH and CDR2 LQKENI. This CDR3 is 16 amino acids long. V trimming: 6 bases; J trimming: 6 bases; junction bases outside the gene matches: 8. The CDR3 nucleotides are TGTGCCAGCTCTCCTCCCGGGACTAGCGGGACCAATGAGCAGTTCTTC. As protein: CASSPPGTSGTNEQFF.

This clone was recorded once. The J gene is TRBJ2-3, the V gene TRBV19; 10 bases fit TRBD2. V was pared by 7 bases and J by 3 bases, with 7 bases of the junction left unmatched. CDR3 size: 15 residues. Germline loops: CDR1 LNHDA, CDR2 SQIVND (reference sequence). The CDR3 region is CASTSYSGRTDTQYF. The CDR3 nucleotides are TGTGCCAGTACTTCCTATAGCGGGAGGACAGATACGCAGTATTTT.

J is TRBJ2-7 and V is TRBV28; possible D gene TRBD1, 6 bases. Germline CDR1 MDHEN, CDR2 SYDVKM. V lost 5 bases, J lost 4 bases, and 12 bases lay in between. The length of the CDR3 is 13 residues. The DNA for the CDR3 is TGTGCCAGCAGTGTACCAGGGGAGTACGAGCAGTACGTC. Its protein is CASSVPGEYEQYV.

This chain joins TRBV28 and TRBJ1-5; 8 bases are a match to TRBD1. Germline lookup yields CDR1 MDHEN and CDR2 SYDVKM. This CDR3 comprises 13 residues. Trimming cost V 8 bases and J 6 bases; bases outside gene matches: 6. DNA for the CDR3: TGTGCCAGCGACAGGGGCGGTGGTCAGCCCCAGCATTTT. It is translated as CASDRGGGQPQHF.

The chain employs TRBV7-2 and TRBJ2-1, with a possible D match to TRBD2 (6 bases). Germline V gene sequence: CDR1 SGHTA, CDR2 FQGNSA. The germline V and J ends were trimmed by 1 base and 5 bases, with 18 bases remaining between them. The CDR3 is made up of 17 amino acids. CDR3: CASSLVGTSGQDNEQFF. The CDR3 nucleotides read TGTGCCAGCAGCTTAGTAGGAACAAGCGGGCAGGACAATGAGCAGTTCTTC.

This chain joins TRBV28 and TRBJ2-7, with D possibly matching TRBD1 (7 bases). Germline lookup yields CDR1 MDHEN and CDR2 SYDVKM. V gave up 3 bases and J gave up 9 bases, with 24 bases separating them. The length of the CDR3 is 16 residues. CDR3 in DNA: TGTGCCAGCAGTTTGTCTGCGGGACAGTTCCCCGTTGGGCAGTACGTC. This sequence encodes CASSLSAGQFPVGQYV.

In nucleotides, the CDR3 is TGTGCCAGCAGCCAAGATGAGTGTTTTGTACCGGACAGAGAAATGGGGTACTTC. Translated: CASSQDECFVPDREMGYF. The chain carries TRBV3-1 (or the pseudogene TRBV3-2) and TRBJ2-4; perhaps TRBD1 as D (6 bases). The CDR3 loop spans 18 amino acids. CDR1 LGHDT and CDR2 YNNKEL come from the germline V gene (reference sequence). Trimming pared 0 bases from V and 15 bases from J, leaving 30 bases between.

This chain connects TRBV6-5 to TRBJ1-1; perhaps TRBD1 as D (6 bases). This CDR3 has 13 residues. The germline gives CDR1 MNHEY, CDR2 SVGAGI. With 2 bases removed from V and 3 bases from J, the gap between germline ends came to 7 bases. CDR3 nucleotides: TGTGCCAGCAGTTACGGACAGCACACTGAAGCTTTCTTT. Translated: CASSYGQHTEAFF.

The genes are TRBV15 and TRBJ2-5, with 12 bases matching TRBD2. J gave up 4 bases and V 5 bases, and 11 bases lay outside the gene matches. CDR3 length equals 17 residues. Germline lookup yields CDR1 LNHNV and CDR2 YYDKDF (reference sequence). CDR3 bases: TGTGCCACCAGCGAAACTAGCGGGAGGCCTCAAGGAGAGACCCAGTACTTC. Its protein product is CATSETSGRPQGETQYF.

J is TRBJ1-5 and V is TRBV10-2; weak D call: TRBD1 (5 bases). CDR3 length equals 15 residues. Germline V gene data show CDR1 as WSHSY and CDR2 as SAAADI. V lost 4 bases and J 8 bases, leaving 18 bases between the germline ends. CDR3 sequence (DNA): TGCGCCAGCAGTGGGTTTGGGGAGGGGAATAAGCCCCAGCATTTT. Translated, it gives CASSGFGEGNKPQHF.

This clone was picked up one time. The CDR3 region is CASKNTRVYTGELFF. The CDR3 nucleotides are TGTGCCAGCAAAAATACCAGGGTATACACCGGGGAGCTGTTTTTT. The chain uses TRBV6-6 and TRBJ2-2; weak D call: TRBD1 (5 bases). Trimming pared 7 bases from V and 3 bases from J, leaving 15 bases between. The CDR3 extends over 15 amino acids. Germline V lookup: CDR1 MNHNY, CDR2 SVGAGI (reference sequence).

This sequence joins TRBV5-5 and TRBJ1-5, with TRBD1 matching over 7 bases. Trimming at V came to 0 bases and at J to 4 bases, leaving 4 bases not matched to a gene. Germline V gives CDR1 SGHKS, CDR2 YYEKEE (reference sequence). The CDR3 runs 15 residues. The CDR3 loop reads CASSLGAGGNQPQHF. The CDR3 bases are TGTGCCAGCAGCTTGGGCGCAGGGGGGAATCAGCCCCAGCATTTT.